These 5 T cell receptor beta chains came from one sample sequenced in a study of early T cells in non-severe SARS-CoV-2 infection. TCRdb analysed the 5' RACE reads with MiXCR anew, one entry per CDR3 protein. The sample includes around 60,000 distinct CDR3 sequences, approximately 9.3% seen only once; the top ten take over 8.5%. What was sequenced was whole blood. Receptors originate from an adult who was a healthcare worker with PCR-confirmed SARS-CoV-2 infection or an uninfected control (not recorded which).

The CDR3 loop reads CSARTLISGGRTDTQYF. In nucleotides, the CDR3 is TGCAGTGCTAGAACCCTGATTAGCGGGGGACGCACAGATACGCAGTATTTT. This chain joins TRBV20-1 and TRBJ2-3, with 9 nucleotides matching TRBD2. J was trimmed by 1 base and V by 2 bases; bases with no gene match: 10. The CDR3 runs 17 residues. CDR1 and CDR2 (germline): DFQATT, SNEGSKA (reference sequence).

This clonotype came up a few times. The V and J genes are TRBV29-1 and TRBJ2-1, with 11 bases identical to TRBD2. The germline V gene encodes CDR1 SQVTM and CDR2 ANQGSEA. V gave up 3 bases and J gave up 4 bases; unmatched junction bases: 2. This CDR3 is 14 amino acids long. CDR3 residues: CSVDWTSGYNEQFF. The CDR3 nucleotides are TGCAGCGTTGACTGGACTAGCGGGTACAATGAGCAGTTCTTC.

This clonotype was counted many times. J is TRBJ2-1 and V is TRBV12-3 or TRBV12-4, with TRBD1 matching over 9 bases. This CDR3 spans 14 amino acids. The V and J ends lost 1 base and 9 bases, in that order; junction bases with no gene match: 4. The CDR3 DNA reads TGTGCCAGCAGTTTAGGGACAGGGGAGGGTGAGCAGTTCTTC. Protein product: CASSLGTGEGEQFF.

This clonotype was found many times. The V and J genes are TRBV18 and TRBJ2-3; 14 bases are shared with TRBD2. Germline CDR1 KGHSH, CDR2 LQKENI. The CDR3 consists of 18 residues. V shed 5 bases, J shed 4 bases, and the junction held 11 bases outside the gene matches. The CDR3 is CASSATGTSGRSADTQYF. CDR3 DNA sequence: TGTGCCAGCTCAGCGACCGGGACTAGCGGGAGATCCGCAGATACGCAGTATTTT. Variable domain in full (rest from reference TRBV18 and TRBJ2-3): NAGVMQNPRHLVRRRGQEARLRCSPMKGHSHVYWYRQLPEEGLKFMVYLQKENIIDESGMPKERFSAEFPKEGPSILRIQQVVRGDSAAYFCASSATGTSGRSADTQYFGPGTRLTVL.

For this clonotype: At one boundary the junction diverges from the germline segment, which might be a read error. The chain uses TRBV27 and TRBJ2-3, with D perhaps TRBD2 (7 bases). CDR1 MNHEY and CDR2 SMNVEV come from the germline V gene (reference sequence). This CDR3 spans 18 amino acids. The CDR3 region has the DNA TGTGCCAGCAGTTTGGCCCCATTGGTAGCGGGTAGGACAGAAACGCAGTATTTT. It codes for CASSLAPLVAGRTETQYF.